This paragraph covers one TCR beta chain sequence. The entry originates in a study of shared clonotypes between healthy human individuals. Germline CDR1 and CDR2: MDHEN and SYDVKM. The CDR3 is 15 amino acids. The V segment lost 5 bases and the J segment 2 bases; nucleotides outside the gene matches: 7. The data were produced by immunoSEQ multiplex PCR, yet TCRdb's version contains in-frame clones alone and is incomplete. The table shows about a million clones, with roughly 77% occurring only once. The TCR was taken from a man younger than 35 in good health. Some clones in this sample may be carry-over from other donors' samples. The chain employs TRBV28 and TRBJ2-5; 8 bases match TRBD2. Sequencing was performed on memory CD4+ T cells from PBMCs. Subset here: CD45RA-negative fraction. This CDR3 is CASSLRTSHQETQYF. CDR3 in DNA: TGTGCCAGCAGTCTCCGGACTAGCCATCAAGAGACCCAGTACTTC.